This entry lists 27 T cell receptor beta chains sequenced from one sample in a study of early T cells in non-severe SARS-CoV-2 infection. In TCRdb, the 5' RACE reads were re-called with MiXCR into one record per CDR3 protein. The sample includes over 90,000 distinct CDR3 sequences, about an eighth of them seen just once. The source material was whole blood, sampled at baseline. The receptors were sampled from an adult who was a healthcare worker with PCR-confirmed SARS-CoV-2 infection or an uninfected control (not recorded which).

CDR3 nucleotide sequence: TGCAGCGCAACAGGGGCCACTGAAGCTTTCTTT. Translation gives CSATGATEAFF. The J gene is TRBJ1-1, the V gene TRBV29-1; 7 positions match TRBD1. With V trimmed by 7 bases and J by 4 bases, 3 bases remained unmatched. The CDR3 has 11 amino acids. Germline V gene data show CDR1 as SQVTM and CDR2 as ANQGSEA.

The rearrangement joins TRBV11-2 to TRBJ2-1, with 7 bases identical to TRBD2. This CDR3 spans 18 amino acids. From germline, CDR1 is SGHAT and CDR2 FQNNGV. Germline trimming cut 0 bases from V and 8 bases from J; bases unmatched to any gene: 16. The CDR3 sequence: CASSLETYELAIIYEQFF. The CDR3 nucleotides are TGTGCCAGCAGCTTAGAAACCTACGAACTAGCGATAATCTATGAGCAGTTCTTC. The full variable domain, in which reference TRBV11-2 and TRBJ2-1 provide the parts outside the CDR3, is EAGVAQSPRYKIIEKRQSVAFWCNPISGHATLYWYQQILGQGPKLLIQFQNNGVVDDSQLPKDRFSAERLKGVDSTLKIQPAKLEDSAVYLCASSLETYELAIIYEQFFGPGTRLTVL.

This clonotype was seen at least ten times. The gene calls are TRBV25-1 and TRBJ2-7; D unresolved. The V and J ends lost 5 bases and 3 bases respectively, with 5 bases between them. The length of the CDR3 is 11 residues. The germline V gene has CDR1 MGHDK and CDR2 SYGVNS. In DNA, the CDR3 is TGTGCCAGCAGTCTCTTCTACGAGCAGTACTTC. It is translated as CASSLFYEQYF.

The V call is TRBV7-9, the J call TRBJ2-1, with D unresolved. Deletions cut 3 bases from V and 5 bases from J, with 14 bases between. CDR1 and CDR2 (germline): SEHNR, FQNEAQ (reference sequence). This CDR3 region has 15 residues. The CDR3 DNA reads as TGTGCCAGCAGCTTGGCGCCGGCCAGTGACAATGAGCAGTTCTTC. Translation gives CASSLAPASDNEQFF.

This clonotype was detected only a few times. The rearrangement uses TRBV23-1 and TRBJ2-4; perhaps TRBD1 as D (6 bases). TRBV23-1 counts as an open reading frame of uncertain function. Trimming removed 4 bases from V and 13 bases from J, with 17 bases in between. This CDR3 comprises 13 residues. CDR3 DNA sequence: TGCGCCAGCAGTCTCTCGACAGGAGGAGGCCAGTACTTC. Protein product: CASSLSTGGGQYF.

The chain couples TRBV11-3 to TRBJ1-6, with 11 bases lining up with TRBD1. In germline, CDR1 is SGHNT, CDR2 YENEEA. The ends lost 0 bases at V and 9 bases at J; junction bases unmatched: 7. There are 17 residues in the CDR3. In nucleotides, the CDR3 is TGTGCCAGCAGCTTAGACCCAATGGGACAGGGGGTTTCACCCCTCCACTTT. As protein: CASSLDPMGQGVSPLHF.

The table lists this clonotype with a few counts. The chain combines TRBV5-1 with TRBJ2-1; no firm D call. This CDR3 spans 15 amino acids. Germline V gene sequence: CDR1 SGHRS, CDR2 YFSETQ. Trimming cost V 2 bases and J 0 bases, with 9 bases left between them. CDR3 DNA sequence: TGCGCCAGCAGCTTCGACTGGAGCTCCTACAATGAGCAGTTCTTC. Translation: CASSFDWSSYNEQFF.

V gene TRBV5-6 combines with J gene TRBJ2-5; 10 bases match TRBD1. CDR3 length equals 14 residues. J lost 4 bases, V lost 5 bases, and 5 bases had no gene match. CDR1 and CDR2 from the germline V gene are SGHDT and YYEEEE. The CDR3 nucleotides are TGTGCCAGCAGTTCTCGACAGGGGGCAGAGACCCAGTACTTC. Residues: CASSSRQGAETQYF.

This CDR3 reads CAININYGYTF. The CDR3 DNA is TGTGCCATCAATATTAACTATGGCTACACCTTC. This chain links TRBV10-3 with TRBJ1-2; D uncertain. CDR1 and CDR2 (germline): ENHRY, SYGVKD. V was trimmed by 7 bases and J by 1 base, leaving 4 bases between them. The CDR3 covers 11 residues.

CDR3 nucleotide sequence: TGCGCCAGCAGCCCTTTGACAGGGTACGATGAGCAGTTCTTC. It yields the protein CASSPLTGYDEQFF. The chain couples TRBV4-1 to TRBJ2-1; 7 nucleotides agree with TRBD1. Germline V gene lookup returns CDR1 MGHRA and CDR2 YSYEKL. CDR3 length: 14 amino acids. Germline trimming cut 4 bases from V and 8 bases from J; bases unmatched to any gene: 8.

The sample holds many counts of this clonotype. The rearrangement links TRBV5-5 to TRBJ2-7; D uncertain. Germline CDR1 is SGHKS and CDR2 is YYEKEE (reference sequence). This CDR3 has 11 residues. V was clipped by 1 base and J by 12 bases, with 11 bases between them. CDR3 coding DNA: TGTGCCAGCAGCTTGAGGGAAGTTCGGTACTTC. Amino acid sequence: CASSLREVRYF.

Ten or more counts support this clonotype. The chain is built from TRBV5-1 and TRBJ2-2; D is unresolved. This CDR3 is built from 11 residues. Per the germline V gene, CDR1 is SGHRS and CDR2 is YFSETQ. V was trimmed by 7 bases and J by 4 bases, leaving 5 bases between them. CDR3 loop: CASRFTGELFF. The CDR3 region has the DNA TGCGCCAGCCGGTTCACCGGGGAGCTGTTTTTT.

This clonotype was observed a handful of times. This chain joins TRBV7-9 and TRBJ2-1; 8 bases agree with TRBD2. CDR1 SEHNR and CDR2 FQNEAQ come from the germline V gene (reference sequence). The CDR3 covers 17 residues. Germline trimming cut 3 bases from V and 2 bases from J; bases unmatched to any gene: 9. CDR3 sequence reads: CASSFSSGGGPYNEQFF. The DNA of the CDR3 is TGTGCCAGCAGCTTTTCCTCCGGGGGGGGACCCTACAATGAGCAGTTCTTC.

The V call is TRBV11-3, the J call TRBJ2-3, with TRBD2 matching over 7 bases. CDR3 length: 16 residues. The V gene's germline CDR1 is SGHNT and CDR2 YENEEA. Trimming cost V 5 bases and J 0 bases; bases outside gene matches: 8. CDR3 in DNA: TGTGCCAGCAGCACACGTCCTAGCGGCAGCACAGATACGCAGTATTTT. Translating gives CASSTRPSGSTDTQYF.

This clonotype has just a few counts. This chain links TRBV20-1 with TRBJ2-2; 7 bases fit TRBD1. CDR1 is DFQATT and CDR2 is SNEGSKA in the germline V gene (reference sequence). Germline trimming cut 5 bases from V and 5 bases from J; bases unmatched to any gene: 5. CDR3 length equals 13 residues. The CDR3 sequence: CSAWDRATGELFF. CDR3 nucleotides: TGCAGTGCTTGGGACAGAGCAACCGGGGAGCTGTTTTTT.

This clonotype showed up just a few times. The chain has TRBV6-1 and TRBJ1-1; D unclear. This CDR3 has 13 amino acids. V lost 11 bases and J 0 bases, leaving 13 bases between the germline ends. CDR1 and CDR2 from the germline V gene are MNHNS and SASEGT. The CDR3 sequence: CAGRWRMNTEAFF. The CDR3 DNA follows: TGTGCCGGACGCTGGCGGATGAACACTGAAGCTTTCTTT.

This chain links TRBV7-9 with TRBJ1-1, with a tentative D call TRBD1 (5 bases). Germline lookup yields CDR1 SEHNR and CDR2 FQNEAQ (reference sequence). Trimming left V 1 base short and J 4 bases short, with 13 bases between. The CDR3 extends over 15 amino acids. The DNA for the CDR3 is TGTGCCAGCAGCTTAGTCGGCAGGGAATTCACTGAAGCTTTCTTT. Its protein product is CASSLVGREFTEAFF.

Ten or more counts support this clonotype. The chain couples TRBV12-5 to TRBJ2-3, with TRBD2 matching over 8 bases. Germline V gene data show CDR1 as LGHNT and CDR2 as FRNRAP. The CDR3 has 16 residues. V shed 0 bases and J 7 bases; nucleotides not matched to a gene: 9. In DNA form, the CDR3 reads TGTGCTAGTGGTTTGGTAGCGGGAGAGAGGAGAAATACGCAGTATTTT. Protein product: CASGLVAGERRNTQYF.

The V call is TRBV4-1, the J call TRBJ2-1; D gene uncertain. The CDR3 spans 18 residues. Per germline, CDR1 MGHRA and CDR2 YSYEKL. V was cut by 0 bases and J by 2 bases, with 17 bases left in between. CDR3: CASSQDRLTGGAYNEQFF. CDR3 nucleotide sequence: TGCGCCAGCAGCCAAGATCGCCTCACGGGTGGGGCCTACAATGAGCAGTTCTTC.

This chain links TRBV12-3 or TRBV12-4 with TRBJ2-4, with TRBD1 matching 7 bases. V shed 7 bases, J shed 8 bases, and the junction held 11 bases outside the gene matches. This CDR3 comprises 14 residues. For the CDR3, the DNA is TGTGCCAGCAAAGAAGGGGGCCTCGGGGACATTCAGTACTTC. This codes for CASKEGGLGDIQYF.

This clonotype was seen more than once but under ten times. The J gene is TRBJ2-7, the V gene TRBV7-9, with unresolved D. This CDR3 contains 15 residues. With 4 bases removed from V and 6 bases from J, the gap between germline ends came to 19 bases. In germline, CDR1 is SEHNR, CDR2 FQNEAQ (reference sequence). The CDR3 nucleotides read TGTGCCAGCAGCTACTTCGTCCGGACCGCAAGCGAGCAGTACTTC. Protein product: CASSYFVRTASEQYF.

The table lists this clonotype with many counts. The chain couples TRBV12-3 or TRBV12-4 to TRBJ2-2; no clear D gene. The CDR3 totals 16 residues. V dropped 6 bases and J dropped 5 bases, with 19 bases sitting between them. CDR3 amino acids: CASRPRQELRTGELFF. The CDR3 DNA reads TGTGCCAGCAGGCCCCGGCAGGAATTGAGGACCGGGGAGCTGTTTTTT.

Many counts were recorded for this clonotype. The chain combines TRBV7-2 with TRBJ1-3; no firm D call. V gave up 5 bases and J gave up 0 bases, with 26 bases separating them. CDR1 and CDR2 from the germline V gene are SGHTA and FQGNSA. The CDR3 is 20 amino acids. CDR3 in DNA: TGTGCCAGCAGCCTACGGACGGAGAGAGGATCGTTGGGCTCTGGAAACACCATATATTTT. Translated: CASSLRTERGSLGSGNTIYF.

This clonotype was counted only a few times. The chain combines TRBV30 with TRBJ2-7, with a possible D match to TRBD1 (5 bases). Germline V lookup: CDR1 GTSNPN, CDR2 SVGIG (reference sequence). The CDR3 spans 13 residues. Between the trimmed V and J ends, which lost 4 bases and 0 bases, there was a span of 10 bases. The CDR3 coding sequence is TGTGCCTGGAATGACAGAAACTCCTACGAGCAGTACTTC. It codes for CAWNDRNSYEQYF.

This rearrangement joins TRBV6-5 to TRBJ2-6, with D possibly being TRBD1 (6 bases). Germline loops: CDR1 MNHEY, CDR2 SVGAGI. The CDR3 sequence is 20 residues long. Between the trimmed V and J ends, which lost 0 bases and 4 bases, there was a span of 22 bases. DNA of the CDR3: TGTGCCAGCAGTTACTCGATCTTAGGCAGGGGCGCAGCCGGGGCCAACGTCCTGACTTTC. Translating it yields CASSYSILGRGAAGANVLTF.

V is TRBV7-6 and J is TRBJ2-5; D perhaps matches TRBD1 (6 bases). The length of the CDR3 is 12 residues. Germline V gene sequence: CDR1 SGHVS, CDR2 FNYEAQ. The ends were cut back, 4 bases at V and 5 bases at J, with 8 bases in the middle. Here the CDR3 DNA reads TGTGCCAGCAGCTGGGGGCGGGAGACCCAGTACTTC. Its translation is CASSWGRETQYF.

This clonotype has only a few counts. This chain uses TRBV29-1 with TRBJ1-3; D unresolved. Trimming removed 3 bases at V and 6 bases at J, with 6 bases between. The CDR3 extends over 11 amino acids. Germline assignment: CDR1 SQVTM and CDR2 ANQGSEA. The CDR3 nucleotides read TGCAGCGTTGATGGGGAAAACACCATATATTTT. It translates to CSVDGENTIYF.